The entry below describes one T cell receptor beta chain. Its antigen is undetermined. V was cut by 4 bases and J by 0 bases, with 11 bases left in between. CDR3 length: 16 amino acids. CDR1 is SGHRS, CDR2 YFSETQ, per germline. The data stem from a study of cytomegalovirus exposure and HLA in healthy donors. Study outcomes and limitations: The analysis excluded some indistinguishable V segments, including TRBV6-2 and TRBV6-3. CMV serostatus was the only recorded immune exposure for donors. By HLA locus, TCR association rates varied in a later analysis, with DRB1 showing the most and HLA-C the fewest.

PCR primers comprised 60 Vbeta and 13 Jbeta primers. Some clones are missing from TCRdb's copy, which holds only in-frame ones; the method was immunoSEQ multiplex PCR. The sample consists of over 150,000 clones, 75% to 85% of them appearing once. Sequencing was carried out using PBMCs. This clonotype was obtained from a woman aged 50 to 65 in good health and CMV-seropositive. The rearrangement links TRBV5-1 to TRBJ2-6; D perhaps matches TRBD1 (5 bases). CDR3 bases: TGCGCCAGCAGCGAAGGACACAGCTCTGGGGCCAACGTCCTGACTTTC. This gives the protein CASSEGHSSGANVLTF. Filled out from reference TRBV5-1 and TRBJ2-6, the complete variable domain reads KAGVTQTPRYLIKTRGQQVTLSCSPISGHRSVSWYQQTPGQGLQFLFEYFSETQRNKGNFPGRFSGRQFSNSRSEMNVSTLELGDSALYLCASSEGHSSGANVLTFGAGSRLTVL.